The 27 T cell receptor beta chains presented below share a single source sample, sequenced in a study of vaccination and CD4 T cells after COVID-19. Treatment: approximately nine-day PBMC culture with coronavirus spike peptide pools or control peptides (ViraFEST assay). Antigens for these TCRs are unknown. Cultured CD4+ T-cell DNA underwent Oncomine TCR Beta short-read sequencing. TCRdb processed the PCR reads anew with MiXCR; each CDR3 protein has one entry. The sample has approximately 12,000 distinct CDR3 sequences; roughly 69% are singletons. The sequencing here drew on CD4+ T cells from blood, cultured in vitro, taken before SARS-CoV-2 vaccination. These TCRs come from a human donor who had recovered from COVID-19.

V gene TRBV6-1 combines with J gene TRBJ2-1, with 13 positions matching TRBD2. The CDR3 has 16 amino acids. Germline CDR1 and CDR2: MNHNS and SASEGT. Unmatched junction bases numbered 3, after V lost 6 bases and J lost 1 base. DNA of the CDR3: TGTGCCAGCAGACCGGGACTAGCGGGGTCCTACAATGAGCAGTTCTTC. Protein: CASRPGLAGSYNEQFF.

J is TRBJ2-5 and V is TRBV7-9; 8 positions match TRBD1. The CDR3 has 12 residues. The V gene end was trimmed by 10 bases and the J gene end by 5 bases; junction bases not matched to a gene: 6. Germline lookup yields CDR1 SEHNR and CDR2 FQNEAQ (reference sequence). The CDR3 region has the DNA TGTGCCACGGACAGGGTGATTGAGACCCAGTACTTC. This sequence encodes CATDRVIETQYF.

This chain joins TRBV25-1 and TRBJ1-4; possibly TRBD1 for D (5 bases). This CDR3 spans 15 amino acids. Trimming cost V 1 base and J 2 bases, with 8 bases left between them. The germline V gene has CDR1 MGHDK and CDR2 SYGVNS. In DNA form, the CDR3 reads TGTGCCAGCAGTGAATCGGCAGGGACTAATGAAAAACTGTTTTTT. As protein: CASSESAGTNEKLFF.

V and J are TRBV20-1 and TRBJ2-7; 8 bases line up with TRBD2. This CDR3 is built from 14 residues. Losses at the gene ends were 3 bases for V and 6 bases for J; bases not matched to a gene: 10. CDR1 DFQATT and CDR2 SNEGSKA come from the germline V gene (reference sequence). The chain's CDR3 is CSARAGTRSSEQYF. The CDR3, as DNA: TGCAGTGCTAGGGCCGGGACTAGGTCTTCCGAGCAGTACTTC.

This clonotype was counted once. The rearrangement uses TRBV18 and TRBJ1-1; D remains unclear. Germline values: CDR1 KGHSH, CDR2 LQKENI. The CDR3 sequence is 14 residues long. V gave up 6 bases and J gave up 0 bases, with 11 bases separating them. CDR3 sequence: CASSPPRLNTEAFF. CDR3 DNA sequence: TGTGCCAGCTCCCCCCCGCGTTTGAACACTGAAGCTTTCTTT. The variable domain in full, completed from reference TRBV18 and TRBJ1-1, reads NAGVMQNPRHLVRRRGQEARLRCSPMKGHSHVYWYRQLPEEGLKFMVYLQKENIIDESGMPKERFSAEFPKEGPSILRIQQVVRGDSAAYFCASSPPRLNTEAFFGQGTRLTVV.

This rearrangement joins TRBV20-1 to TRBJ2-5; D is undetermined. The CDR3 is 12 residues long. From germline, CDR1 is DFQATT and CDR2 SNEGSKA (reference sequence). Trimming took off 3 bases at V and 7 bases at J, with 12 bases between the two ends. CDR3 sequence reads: CSASNPKATQYF. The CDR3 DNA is TGCAGTGCTAGCAATCCCAAAGCGACCCAGTACTTC.

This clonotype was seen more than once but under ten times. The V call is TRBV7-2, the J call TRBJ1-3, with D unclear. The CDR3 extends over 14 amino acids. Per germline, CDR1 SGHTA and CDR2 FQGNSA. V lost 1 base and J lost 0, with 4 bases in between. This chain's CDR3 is CASSLGVSGNTIYF. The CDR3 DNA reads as TGTGCCAGCAGCTTAGGGGTCTCTGGAAACACCATATATTTT.

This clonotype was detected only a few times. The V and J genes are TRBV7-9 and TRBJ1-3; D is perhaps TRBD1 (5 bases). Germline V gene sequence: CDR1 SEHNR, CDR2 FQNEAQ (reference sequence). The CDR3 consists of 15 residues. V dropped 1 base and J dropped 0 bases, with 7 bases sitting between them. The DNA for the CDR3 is TGTGCCAGCAGCTTAGGGACACTCTCTGGAAACACCATATATTTT. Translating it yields CASSLGTLSGNTIYF. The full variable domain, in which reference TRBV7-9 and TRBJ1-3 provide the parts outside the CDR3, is DTGVSQNPRHKITKRGQNVTFRCDPISEHNRLYWYRQTLGQGPEFLTYFQNEAQLEKSRLLSDRFSAERPKGSFSTLEIQRTEQGDSAMYLCASSLGTLSGNTIYFGEGSWLTVV.

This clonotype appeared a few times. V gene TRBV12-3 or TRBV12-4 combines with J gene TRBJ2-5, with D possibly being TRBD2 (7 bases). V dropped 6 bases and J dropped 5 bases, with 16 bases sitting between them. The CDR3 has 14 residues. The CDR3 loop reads CASSYNPGGETQYF. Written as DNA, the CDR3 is TGTGCCAGCAGCTACAACCCGGGGGGCGAGACCCAGTACTTC.

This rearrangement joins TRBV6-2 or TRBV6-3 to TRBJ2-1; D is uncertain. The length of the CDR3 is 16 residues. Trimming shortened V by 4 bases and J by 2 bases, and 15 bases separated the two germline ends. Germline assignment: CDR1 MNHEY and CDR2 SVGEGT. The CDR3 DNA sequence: TGTGCCAGCAGTTGGACCCCTAGTTTGCCCTACAATGAGCAGTTCTTC. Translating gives CASSWTPSLPYNEQFF.

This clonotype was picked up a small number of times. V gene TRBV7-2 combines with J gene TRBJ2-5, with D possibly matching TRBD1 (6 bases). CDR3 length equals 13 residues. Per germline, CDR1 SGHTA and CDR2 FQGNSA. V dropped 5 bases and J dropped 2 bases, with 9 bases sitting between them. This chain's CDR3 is CASSLDRQETQYF. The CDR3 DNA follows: TGTGCCAGCAGCCTGGACAGACAAGAGACCCAGTACTTC.

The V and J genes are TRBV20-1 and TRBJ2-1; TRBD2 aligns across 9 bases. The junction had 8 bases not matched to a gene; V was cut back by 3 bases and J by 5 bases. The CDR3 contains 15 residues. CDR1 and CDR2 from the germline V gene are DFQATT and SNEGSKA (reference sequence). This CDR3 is CSASGAGTSHNEQFF. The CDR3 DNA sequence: TGCAGTGCTAGTGGGGCCGGGACTAGCCACAATGAGCAGTTCTTC.

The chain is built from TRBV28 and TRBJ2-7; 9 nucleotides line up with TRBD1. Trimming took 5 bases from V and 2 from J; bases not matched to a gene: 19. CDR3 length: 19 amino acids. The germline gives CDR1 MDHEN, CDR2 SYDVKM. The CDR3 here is CASSPTGGMFRTRPYEQYF. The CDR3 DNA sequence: TGTGCCAGCAGTCCGACAGGGGGGATGTTTAGGACTAGACCCTACGAGCAGTACTTC.

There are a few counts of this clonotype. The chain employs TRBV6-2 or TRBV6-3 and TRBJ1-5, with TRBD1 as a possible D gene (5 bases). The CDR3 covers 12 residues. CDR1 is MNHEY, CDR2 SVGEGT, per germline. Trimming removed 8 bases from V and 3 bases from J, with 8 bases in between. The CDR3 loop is CASGAVNQPQHF. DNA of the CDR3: TGTGCCAGCGGGGCGGTCAATCAGCCCCAGCATTTT.

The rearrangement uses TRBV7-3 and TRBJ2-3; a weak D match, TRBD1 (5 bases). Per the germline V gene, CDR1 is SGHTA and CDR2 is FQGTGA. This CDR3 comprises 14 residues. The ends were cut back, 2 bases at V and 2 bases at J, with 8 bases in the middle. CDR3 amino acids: CASSLVGATDTQYF. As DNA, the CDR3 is TGTGCCAGCAGCTTAGTAGGGGCCACAGATACGCAGTATTTT.

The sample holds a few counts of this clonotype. Here the CDR3 DNA reads TGCAGTGCCCCTGGGACTAGCGGGAAGGCAATCGGGGAGCTGTTTTTT. Residues: CSAPGTSGKAIGELFF. The rearrangement uses TRBV20-1 and TRBJ2-2; 13 nucleotides match TRBD2. V shed 6 bases and J 7 bases; nucleotides not matched to a gene: 11. Germline V gives CDR1 DFQATT, CDR2 SNEGSKA (reference sequence). The CDR3 is 16 residues long.

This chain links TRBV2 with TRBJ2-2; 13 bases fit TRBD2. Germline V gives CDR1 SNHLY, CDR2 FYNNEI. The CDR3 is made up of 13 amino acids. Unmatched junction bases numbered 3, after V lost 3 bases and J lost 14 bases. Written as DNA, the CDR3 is TGTGCCAGCAGTGAGGGGACTAGCGGGAACCTGTTTTTT. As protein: CASSEGTSGNLFF.

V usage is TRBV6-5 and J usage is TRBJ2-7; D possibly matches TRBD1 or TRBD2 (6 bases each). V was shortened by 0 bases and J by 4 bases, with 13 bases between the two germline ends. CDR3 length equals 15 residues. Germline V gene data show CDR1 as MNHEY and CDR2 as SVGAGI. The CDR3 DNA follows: TGTGCCAGCAGTTACTCCCAGGGGAGGAGGTACGAGCAGTACTTC. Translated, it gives CASSYSQGRRYEQYF.

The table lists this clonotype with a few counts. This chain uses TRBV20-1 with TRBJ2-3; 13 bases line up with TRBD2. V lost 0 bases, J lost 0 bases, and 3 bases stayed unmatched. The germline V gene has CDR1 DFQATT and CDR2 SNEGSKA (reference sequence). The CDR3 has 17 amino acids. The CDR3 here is CSARDWGLAGSTDTQYF. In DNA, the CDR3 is TGCAGTGCTAGAGATTGGGGACTAGCGGGAAGCACAGATACGCAGTATTTT.

The CDR3 spells CASSDPVGQDYEQYF. The CDR3 region has the DNA TGTGCCAGCAGCGACCCGGTTGGACAGGACTACGAGCAGTACTTC. The chain links TRBV6-1 to TRBJ2-7, with 7 nucleotides matching TRBD1. CDR1 MNHNS and CDR2 SASEGT come from the germline V gene. The CDR3 is 15 amino acids. The ends lost 6 bases at V and 3 bases at J; junction bases unmatched: 11.

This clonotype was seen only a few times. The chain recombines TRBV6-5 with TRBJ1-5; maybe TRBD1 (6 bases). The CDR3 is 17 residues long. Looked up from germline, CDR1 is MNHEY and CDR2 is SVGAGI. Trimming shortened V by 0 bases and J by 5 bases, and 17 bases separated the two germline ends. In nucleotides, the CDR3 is TGTGCCAGCAGTTACTCGCTTGGCGACAGGACCCATCAGCCCCAGCATTTT. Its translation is CASSYSLGDRTHQPQHF.

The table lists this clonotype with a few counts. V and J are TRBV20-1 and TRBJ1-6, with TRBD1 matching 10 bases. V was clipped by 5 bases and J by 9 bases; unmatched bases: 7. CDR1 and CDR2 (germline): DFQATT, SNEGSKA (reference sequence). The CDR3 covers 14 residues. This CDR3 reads CSAAQTGGVSPLHF. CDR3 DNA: TGCAGTGCTGCACAGACAGGGGGCGTTTCACCCCTCCACTTT.

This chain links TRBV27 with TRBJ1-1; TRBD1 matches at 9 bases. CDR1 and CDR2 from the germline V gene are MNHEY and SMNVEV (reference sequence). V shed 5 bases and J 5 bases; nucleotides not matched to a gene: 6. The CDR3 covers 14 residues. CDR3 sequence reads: CASSTGDRVTEAFF. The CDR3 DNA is TGTGCCAGCAGTACCGGGGACAGGGTGACTGAAGCTTTCTTT.

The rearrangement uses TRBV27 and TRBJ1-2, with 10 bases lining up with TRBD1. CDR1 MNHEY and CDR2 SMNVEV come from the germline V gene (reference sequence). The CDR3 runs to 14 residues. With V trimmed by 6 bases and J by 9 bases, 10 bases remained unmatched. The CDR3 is CASSRRDRGNSYTF. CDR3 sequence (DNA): TGTGCCAGCAGCCGCCGGGACAGGGGCAATAGCTACACCTTC.

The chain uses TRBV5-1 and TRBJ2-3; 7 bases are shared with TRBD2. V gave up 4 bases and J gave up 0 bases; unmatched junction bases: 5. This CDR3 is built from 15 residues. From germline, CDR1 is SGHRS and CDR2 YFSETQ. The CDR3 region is CASSRLRGSTDTQYF. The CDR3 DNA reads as TGCGCCAGCAGCCGTTTGCGGGGGAGCACAGATACGCAGTATTTT.

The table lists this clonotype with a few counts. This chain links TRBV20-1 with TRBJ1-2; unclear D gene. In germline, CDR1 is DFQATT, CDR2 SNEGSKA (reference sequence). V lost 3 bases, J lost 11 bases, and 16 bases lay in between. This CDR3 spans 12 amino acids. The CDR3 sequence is CSASSGDTLYTF. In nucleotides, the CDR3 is TGCAGTGCTAGTTCAGGAGACACTTTGTACACCTTC.

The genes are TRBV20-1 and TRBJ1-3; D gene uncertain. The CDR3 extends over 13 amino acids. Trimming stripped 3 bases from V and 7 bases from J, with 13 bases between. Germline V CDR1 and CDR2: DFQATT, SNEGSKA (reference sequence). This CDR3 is CSARRGDRNTIYF. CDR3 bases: TGCAGTGCTAGGCGGGGAGATAGGAACACCATATATTTT.